Each of the 12 T cell receptor beta chains below was sequenced from the same sample in a study of radiotherapy plus CTLA-4 blockade in lung cancer. Sequenced by immunoSEQ multiplex PCR; TCRdb stores in-frame clones only, minus some. The repertoire holds about 93,000 clones, with about 86% as singletons. Sequencing used peripheral blood, obtained from a patient treated with radiotherapy plus ipilimumab. The receptors derive from a human donor with non-small cell lung cancer that progressed on radiotherapy plus ipilimumab.

The chain has TRBV7-8 and TRBJ1-4; D unclear. V lost 3 bases to trimming and J lost 0 bases, with 11 bases between them. In germline, CDR1 is SGHVS, CDR2 FQNEAQ. The CDR3 is made up of 16 amino acids. The CDR3 spells CASSFLQTATNEKLFF. CDR3 DNA: TGTGCCAGCAGCTTTTTACAGACCGCAACTAATGAAAAACTGTTTTTT. Combining the CDR3 with reference TRBV7-8 and TRBJ1-4 gives the whole variable domain GAGVSQSPRYKVAKRGQDVALRCDPISGHVSLFWYQQALGQGPEFLTYFQNEAQLDKSGLPSDRFFAERPEGSVSTLKIQRTQQEDSAVYLCASSFLQTATNEKLFFGSGTQLSVL.

The genes are TRBV7-6 and TRBJ2-3, with a tentative D call TRBD2 (5 bases). Germline values: CDR1 SGHVS, CDR2 FNYEAQ. The CDR3 contains 16 residues. Trimming removed 5 bases from V and 0 bases from J, with 15 bases in between. The CDR3 DNA reads as TGTGCCAGCAGCCCGTCCCGAGGGATAAGCACAGATACGCAGTATTTT. Translation gives CASSPSRGISTDTQYF.

This clone has only one observation. The chain combines TRBV5-1 with TRBJ1-2; the D is unclear. Trimming removed 4 bases from V and 4 bases from J, with 29 bases in between. Germline V gives CDR1 SGHRS, CDR2 YFSETQ. The CDR3 runs to 19 residues. CDR3 in DNA: TGCGCCAGCAGCCATGGGCTGGGCCCCCCGGATCTAAGAGGCTATGGCTACACCTTC. This gives the protein CASSHGLGPPDLRGYGYTF.

This clone was recorded once. V gene TRBV6-1 combines with J gene TRBJ1-2; TRBD1 aligns across 7 bases. CDR1 and CDR2 from the germline V gene are MNHNS and SASEGT. The trim removed 4 bases at V and 3 bases at J, leaving 5 bases unmatched. The CDR3 runs to 14 residues. CDR3 nucleotide sequence: TGTGCCAGCAGTGTTACCGGGACAGACTATGGCTACACCTTC. This sequence encodes CASSVTGTDYGYTF.

CDR3 region: CASSSSGNSYNEQFF. In nucleotides, the CDR3 is TGTGCCAGCAGTTCTAGCGGGAACTCCTACAATGAGCAGTTCTTC. The J gene is TRBJ2-1, the V gene TRBV7-3, with 9 bases fitting TRBD2. The CDR3 extends over 15 amino acids. V was clipped by 6 bases and J by 0 bases; unmatched bases: 3. CDR1 and CDR2 (germline): SGHTA, FQGTGA.

A single count supports this clone. The CDR3 DNA reads as TGTGCCAGCAGCACCGGGGGGGCTAGCGGGAGAAATGAGCAGTTCTTC. The encoded protein is CASSTGGASGRNEQFF. V usage is TRBV9 and J usage is TRBJ2-1; 10 nucleotides line up with TRBD2. V shed 4 bases, J shed 7 bases, and the junction held 11 bases outside the gene matches. Germline values: CDR1 SGDLS, CDR2 YYNGEE. The length of the CDR3 is 16 residues.

CDR3 loop: CATSRDLGNSPLHF. Here the CDR3 DNA reads TGTGCCACCAGCAGAGATCTAGGGAATTCACCCCTCCACTTT. This sequence joins TRBV15 and TRBJ1-6; no clear D. The V gene lost 0 bases and the J gene lost 7 bases, with 7 bases spanning the gap. CDR1 and CDR2 (germline): LNHNV, YYDKDF (reference sequence). The CDR3 is 14 residues long.

This chain links TRBV5-8 with TRBJ1-1, with D uncertain. Per the germline V gene, CDR1 is SGHTS and CDR2 is YDEGEE. V lost 0 bases and J 5 bases, leaving 23 bases between the germline ends. The CDR3 runs to 18 residues. CDR3 in amino acids: CASSLAKGTRALFTEAFF. Written as DNA, the CDR3 is TGTGCCAGCAGCTTGGCCAAGGGTACCAGAGCCCTTTTTACTGAAGCTTTCTTT.

V and J are TRBV5-1 and TRBJ2-1, with 9 bases lining up with TRBD2. Germline lookup yields CDR1 SGHRS and CDR2 YFSETQ. The CDR3 totals 14 residues. Trimming cost V 6 bases and J 9 bases; bases outside gene matches: 10. The CDR3 DNA is TGCGCCAGCACCTTTTTAGCGGGAGCGGGTGAGCAGTTCTTC. Protein sequence: CASTFLAGAGEQFF. The complete variable domain, with remaining parts taken from reference TRBV5-1 and TRBJ2-1, reads KAGVTQTPRYLIKTRGQQVTLSCSPISGHRSVSWYQQTPGQGLQFLFEYFSETQRNKGNFPGRFSGRQFSNSRSEMNVSTLELGDSALYLCASTFLAGAGEQFFGPGTRLTVL.

The genes are TRBV6-5 and TRBJ1-1, with D maybe TRBD1 (5 bases). This CDR3 has 14 amino acids. Trimming took off 6 bases at V and 4 bases at J, with 15 bases between the two ends. Germline loops: CDR1 MNHEY, CDR2 SVGAGI. The CDR3 DNA is TGTGCCAGCAGCAACGCGGCGAGGGGCACTGAAGCTTTCTTT. Its protein is CASSNAARGTEAFF.

The J gene is TRBJ2-3, the V gene TRBV18; D unresolved. Trimming took off 2 bases at V and 4 bases at J, with 10 bases between the two ends. The CDR3 is 14 residues long. Germline CDR1 is KGHSH and CDR2 is LQKENI. The CDR3 bases are TGTGCCAGCTCACCAGTGGTAGGGTCAGATACGCAGTATTTT. Protein: CASSPVVGSDTQYF. The complete variable domain, with remaining parts taken from reference TRBV18 and TRBJ2-3, reads NAGVMQNPRHLVRRRGQEARLRCSPMKGHSHVYWYRQLPEEGLKFMVYLQKENIIDESGMPKERFSAEFPKEGPSILRIQQVVRGDSAAYFCASSPVVGSDTQYFGPGTRLTVL.

The V call is TRBV27, the J call TRBJ1-2; TRBD1 is a possible D gene (6 bases). Per the germline V gene, CDR1 is MNHEY and CDR2 is SMNVEV (reference sequence). V was trimmed by 3 bases and J by 8 bases, leaving 13 bases between them. The CDR3 is 13 amino acids. CDR3 sequence (DNA): TGTGCCAGCAGTTTTCAGGGGTATGAAGGCTACACCTTC. It encodes CASSFQGYEGYTF.